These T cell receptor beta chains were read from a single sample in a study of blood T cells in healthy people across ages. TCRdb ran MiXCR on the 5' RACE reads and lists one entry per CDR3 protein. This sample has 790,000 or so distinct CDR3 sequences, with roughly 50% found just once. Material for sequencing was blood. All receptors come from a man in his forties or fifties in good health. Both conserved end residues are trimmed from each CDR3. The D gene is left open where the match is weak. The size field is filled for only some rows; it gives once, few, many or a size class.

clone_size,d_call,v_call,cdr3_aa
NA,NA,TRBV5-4,ASSPGGDRQETQY
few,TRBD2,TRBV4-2,AGAGGYGDTQY
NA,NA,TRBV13,ASSLPNSGNEQF
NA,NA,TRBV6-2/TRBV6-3,ASSYSSNPGDTGELF
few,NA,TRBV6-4,VSSGTNDNEQF
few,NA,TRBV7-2,ASTSFRGKETQY
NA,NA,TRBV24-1,ATSDSVSGVDGYT
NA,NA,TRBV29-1,SVVRRSYNEQY
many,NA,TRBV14,ASSPLLRDTQY
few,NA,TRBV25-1,ASSEQQWDGYT
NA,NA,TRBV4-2,ASSQAGAQETQY
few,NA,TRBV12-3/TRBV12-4,ASSTGRIANYGYT
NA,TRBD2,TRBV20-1,SAIRTSGPTGIETQY
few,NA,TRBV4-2,ASSQDSSGGALRADTQY
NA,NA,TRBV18,ASSPKGHSYEQY
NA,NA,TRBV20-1,SASGQGYGMNTEAF
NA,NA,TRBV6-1,ASRDALSDGQY
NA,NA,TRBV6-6,ASSYSQPPQQY
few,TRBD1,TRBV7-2,ASSLGQNNQPQH
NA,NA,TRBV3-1,ASSQESGTNQETQY
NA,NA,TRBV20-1,SARGSIGGSVQTQY
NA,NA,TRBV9,ASSVVGIRTDTQY
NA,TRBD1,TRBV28,ASSPPGDRDYNEQF
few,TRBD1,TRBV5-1,ASSPGTGAGVDTQY
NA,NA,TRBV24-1,ATSDPTGRFRETQY